These T cell receptor beta chains were read from a single sample in a study of T cells in localized non-small cell lung cancer. TCRdb keeps only in-frame clones here, not all; method: immunoSEQ multiplex PCR. Of 40,000 or so clones listed, approximately 86% are singletons. This specimen consisted of peripheral blood, obtained before any cancer treatment. The receptors here all came from a man between 40 and 70 years old with stage I lung adenocarcinoma. Each CDR3 is given with its conserved first and last residue. Each record gives: V gene, J gene, clone size, D gene, CDR3 DNA, CDR3 protein. A D gene is named only where the DNA matches it firmly. Clone size is stated in some rows and not others, as once, few, many or a class when expanded.

V gene: TRBV7-5
J gene: TRBJ1-4
clone size: -
D gene: -
CDR3 DNA: TGTGTCAGAAGCTTAGAACGGGGACCAACTAATGAAAAACTGTTTTTT
CDR3 protein: CVRSLERGPTNEKLFF

V gene: TRBV27
J gene: TRBJ1-4
clone size: -
D gene: -
CDR3 DNA: TGTGCCAGCAGTTCATACCCCCCGGAGTCGAATGAAAAACTGTTTTTT
CDR3 protein: CASSSYPPESNEKLFF

V gene: TRBV28
J gene: TRBJ1-2
clone size: -
D gene: TRBD1
CDR3 DNA: TGCGCCAGCAGTTTAGGGACAGGGAACTATGGCTACACCTTC
CDR3 protein: CASSLGTGNYGYTF

V gene: TRBV11-3
J gene: TRBJ2-1
clone size: -
D gene: -
CDR3 DNA: TGTGCCAGCAGCCTCGCATCGACGGCCGTTTCGAATGAGCAGTTCTTC
CDR3 protein: CASSLASTAVSNEQFF

V gene: TRBV7-8
J gene: TRBJ2-5
clone size: -
D gene: TRBD1
CDR3 DNA: TGTGCCAGCAGCCGACCACAGGGGGCGGTTGGAGAGACCCAGTACTTC
CDR3 protein: CASSRPQGAVGETQYF

V gene: TRBV27
J gene: TRBJ2-5
clone size: few
D gene: -
CDR3 DNA: TGTGCCAGCAGCCGATCTCGCGGGCAGACCCAGTACTTC
CDR3 protein: CASSRSRGQTQYF

V gene: TRBV11-3
J gene: TRBJ2-2
clone size: -
D gene: -
CDR3 DNA: TGTGCCAGCAGCTTAGTCCCGAACACCGGGGAGCTGTTTTTT
CDR3 protein: CASSLVPNTGELFF

V gene: TRBV27
J gene: TRBJ2-5
clone size: -
D gene: TRBD1
CDR3 DNA: TGTGCCACCAGACCGGGACAGGGGGCATGGGAGACCCAGTACTTC
CDR3 protein: CATRPGQGAWETQYF

V gene: TRBV11-2
J gene: TRBJ2-7
clone size: -
D gene: TRBD1
CDR3 DNA: TGTGCCAGCAGCTTAGGGCAGGGGGCCCCCTACGAGCAGTACTTC
CDR3 protein: CASSLGQGAPYEQYF

V gene: TRBV27
J gene: TRBJ2-7
clone size: -
D gene: TRBD1
CDR3 DNA: TGTGCCAGCAGTCGATCCGGGACAGGAGCCTACGAGCAGTACTTC
CDR3 protein: CASSRSGTGAYEQYF